The present TCR beta chain was sequenced within a study of T cells after yellow fever vaccination. Many counts were recorded for this clonotype. The antigen is not known. Regarding the study as a whole: After the booster, about 95% of CD4 and around nine tenths of CD8 primary-response clones were re-detected. Abundant clonotypes from the bulk population could contaminate FACS-sorted repertoires. On re-exposure, the response was weaker but peaked faster, at day 5 versus 15.

Conversion of TCR transcripts into cDNA relied on 5'RACE template switching, which added a universal primer site and UMIs. MiXCR, run by TCRdb on the 5' RACE reads, gives a single entry per CDR3 protein. The sample lists more than 95,000 distinct CDR3 sequences, 6.5% to 8% occurring once. The receptor was derived from a young man who received the YFV17D yellow fever vaccine. The material sequenced was CD4+ T cells sorted from PBMCs, taken 9 to 10 days after the first yellow fever vaccination.

The CDR3 is CASSVFLTGGNEQFF. The CDR3 nucleotides are TGTGCCAGCAGCGTATTTTTAACCGGGGGAAATGAGCAGTTCTTC. The rearrangement uses TRBV9 and TRBJ2-1; weak D call: TRBD2 (6 bases). This CDR3 has 15 amino acids. Germline loops: CDR1 SGDLS, CDR2 YYNGEE. Trimming removed 1 base from V and 7 bases from J, with 15 bases in between. The full variable domain, with the rest looked up from reference TRBV9 and TRBJ2-1, is DSGVTQTPKHLITATGQRVTLRCSPRSGDLSVYWYQQSLDQGLQFLIQYYNGEERAKGNILERFSAQQFPDLHSELNLSSLELGDSALYFCASSVFLTGGNEQFFGPGTRLTVL.